These 31 T cell receptor beta chains were all obtained from the same sample, sequenced in a study of T cells in tumors after PD-1 blockade. Repertoires were generated with immunoSEQ multiplex PCR, while TCRdb's copy carries only in-frame clones and drops some. This table holds 13,000 to 15,000 clones, roughly 82% found once. The source was PBMCs, collected after anti-PD-1 treatment. All receptors come from a human donor with basal cell carcinoma.

This clone has just one count. The chain couples TRBV7-2 to TRBJ1-5, with 7 bases fitting TRBD1. Per germline, CDR1 SGHTA and CDR2 FQGNSA. J gave up 7 bases and V 3 bases, and 3 bases lay outside the gene matches. CDR3 length: 13 residues. CDR3 residues: CASSLQGVQPQHF. The DNA of the CDR3 is TGTGCCAGCAGCTTGCAGGGGGTCCAGCCCCAGCATTTT.

The chain uses TRBV5-6 and TRBJ1-3; D is possibly TRBD1 (5 bases). The germline V and J ends were trimmed by 3 bases and 0 bases, with 16 bases remaining between them. CDR3 length: 17 amino acids. CDR1 SGHDT and CDR2 YYEEEE come from the germline V gene. The CDR3 coding sequence is TGTGCCAGCAGCTGGGGGACCGGCGGACGCTCTGGAAACACCATATATTTT. This translates into CASSWGTGGRSGNTIYF. The variable domain in full, with the rest retrieved from reference TRBV5-6 and TRBJ1-3, is DAGVTQSPTHLIKTRGQQVTLRCSPKSGHDTVSWYQQALGQGPQFIFQYYEEEERQRGNFPDRFSGHQFPNYSSELNVNALLLGDSALYLCASSWGTGGRSGNTIYFGEGSWLTVV.

The V call is TRBV28, the J call TRBJ2-3; D possibly corresponds to TRBD1 (5 bases). From germline, CDR1 is MDHEN and CDR2 SYDVKM. Trimming cost V 6 bases and J 4 bases, with 23 bases left between them. The CDR3 is 17 residues long. CDR3 residues: CASSPLQGFRSSDTQYF. DNA for the CDR3: TGTGCCAGCAGCCCACTCCAGGGTTTCAGAAGCTCAGATACGCAGTATTTT.

This chain links TRBV7-2 with TRBJ2-5; no clear D gene. Looked up from germline, CDR1 is SGHTA and CDR2 is FQGNSA. This CDR3 is 11 amino acids long. Trimming stripped 5 bases from V and 7 bases from J, with 8 bases between. DNA of the CDR3: TGTGCCAGCAGCACTACCGGGACCCAGTACTTC. This translates into CASSTTGTQYF.

As regards this clone: Other DNA sequences in this specimen translate into the identical CDR3. The V gene is TRBV2, the J gene TRBJ2-1; 8 bases fit TRBD2. V lost 10 bases to trimming and J lost 0 bases; unmatched junction nucleotides: 20. The CDR3 contains 19 residues. Germline assignment: CDR1 SNHLY and CDR2 FYNNEI. CDR3 region: CATCDGGAGAGSSYNEQFF. As DNA, the CDR3 is TGTGCCACCTGTGACGGGGGGGCGGGGGCGGGGAGCTCCTACAATGAGCAGTTCTTC.

This chain joins TRBV6-4 and TRBJ2-1, with D unclear. This CDR3 comprises 13 residues. From germline, CDR1 is MRHNA and CDR2 SNTAGT. The V end lost 3 bases, the J end lost 9 bases, and 12 bases lay between the germline ends. This chain's CDR3 is CASSETTEGEQFF. The CDR3 DNA reads TGTGCCAGCAGTGAAACCACCGAAGGTGAGCAGTTCTTC.

V and J are TRBV28 and TRBJ2-7; TRBD1 is a possible D gene (5 bases). The CDR3 is made up of 16 amino acids. Per germline, CDR1 MDHEN and CDR2 SYDVKM. V lost 3 bases to trimming and J lost 3 bases, with 18 bases between them. The CDR3 is CASSFPRSGPNYEQYF. The CDR3, as DNA: TGTGCCAGCAGTTTCCCCCGATCAGGGCCGAACTACGAGCAGTACTTC. Based on the CDR3 plus reference TRBV28 and TRBJ2-7, the full variable domain is DVKVTQSSRYLVKRTGEKVFLECVQDMDHENMFWYRQDPGLGLRLIYFSYDVKMKEKGDIPEGYSVSREKKERFSLILESASTNQTSMYLCASSFPRSGPNYEQYFGPGTRLTVT.

This clone was counted between two and nine times. The chain couples TRBV11-3 to TRBJ2-7; tentative D call: TRBD1 (6 bases). Germline V CDR1 and CDR2: SGHNT, YENEEA. The CDR3 has 15 amino acids. The V and J ends lost 9 bases and 0 bases respectively, with 18 bases between them. CDR3 bases: TGTGCCAGTGAGACCAGGGGCAGGAGCTCCTACGAGCAGTACTTC. Its translation is CASETRGRSSYEQYF.

This clone has just one count. CDR3 DNA: TGTGCCAGCAGCGGGTTTGTTTGGGATGAGCAGTTCTTC. This sequence encodes CASSGFVWDEQFF. The V gene is TRBV7-6, the J gene TRBJ2-1; D is unresolved. V lost 5 bases and J 8 bases, leaving 13 bases between the germline ends. Germline V CDR1 and CDR2: SGHVS, FNYEAQ. CDR3 size: 13 residues.

This clone was seen a single time. V is TRBV15 and J is TRBJ2-6; the D is unclear. In germline, CDR1 is LNHNV, CDR2 YYDKDF (reference sequence). V shed 5 bases and J shed 3 bases, with 14 bases lying between them. This CDR3 is built from 16 residues. The DNA of the CDR3 is TGTGCCACCAGCCTTTCAGACGCCGTTGGGGCCAACGTCCTGACTTTC. Protein product: CATSLSDAVGANVLTF.

This chain joins TRBV10-3 and TRBJ2-7; no firm D call. The V end lost 0 bases, the J end lost 0 bases, and 18 bases lay between the germline ends. CDR3 length equals 18 residues. Germline values: CDR1 ENHRY, CDR2 SYGVKD. As DNA, the CDR3 is TGTGCCATCAGTGAGTCGAGTATAGGACGTAGGAGCTCCTACGAGCAGTACTTC. Translating gives CAISESSIGRRSSYEQYF.

The V gene is TRBV5-1, the J gene TRBJ2-1; D may be TRBD2 (5 bases). This CDR3 has 14 residues. Germline V gene data show CDR1 as SGHRS and CDR2 as YFSETQ. V dropped 0 bases and J dropped 8 bases, with 12 bases sitting between them. CDR3 bases: TGCGCCAGCAGCTTGGTGGAGGCGCGGGATGAGCAGTTCTTC. It specifies CASSLVEARDEQFF.

This chain joins TRBV6-6 and TRBJ1-2; D is perhaps TRBD1 (5 bases). Germline V gives CDR1 MNHNY, CDR2 SVGAGI (reference sequence). Trimming took 5 bases from V and 7 from J, leaving 23 bases between them. The CDR3 consists of 16 residues. The CDR3 spells CASSATERGDDGGYTF. The CDR3, as DNA: TGTGCCAGCAGTGCAACAGAGCGCGGGGACGACGGTGGCTACACCTTC.

The genes are TRBV7-2 and TRBJ1-2, with TRBD1 as a possible D gene (6 bases). The V gene lost 1 base and the J gene lost 8 bases, with 14 bases spanning the gap. Germline V gene data show CDR1 as SGHTA and CDR2 as FQGNSA. This CDR3 is 14 amino acids long. In nucleotides, the CDR3 is TGTGCCAGCAGCTTAGTCGGAGGCGGACAGGGCTACACCTTC. Its translation: CASSLVGGGQGYTF. The variable domain in full, with the rest retrieved from reference TRBV7-2 and TRBJ1-2, is GAGVSQSPSNKVTEKGKDVELRCDPISGHTALYWYRQSLGQGLEFLIYFQGNSAPDKSGLPSDRFSAERTGGSVSTLTIQRTQQEDSAVYLCASSLVGGGQGYTFGSGTRLTVV.

This rearrangement joins TRBV15 to TRBJ2-1; 9 nucleotides agree with TRBD2. Germline V CDR1 and CDR2: LNHNV, YYDKDF (reference sequence). The CDR3 sequence is 19 residues long. J was trimmed by 9 bases and V by 4 bases; bases with no gene match: 22. The CDR3 sequence is CATSKTPGSPSGAEGEQFF. CDR3 DNA: TGTGCCACCAGCAAGACCCCAGGTAGCCCTAGCGGGGCCGAGGGTGAGCAGTTCTTC.

The V and J genes are TRBV14 and TRBJ2-6, with unresolved D. The V end lost 4 bases, the J end lost 0 bases, and 7 bases lay between the germline ends. The V gene's germline CDR1 is SGHDN and CDR2 FVKESK. The CDR3 length is 15 residues. The CDR3 DNA sequence: TGTGCCAGCAGCCGACTGAGCTCTGGGGCCAACGTCCTGACTTTC. Its translation: CASSRLSSGANVLTF.

The rearrangement joins TRBV30 to TRBJ1-2; D is unclear. In germline, CDR1 is GTSNPN, CDR2 SVGIG (reference sequence). V lost 4 bases, J lost 2 bases, and 8 bases lay in between. This CDR3 has 12 amino acids. This CDR3 reads CAWIRENYGYTF. The CDR3 DNA reads as TGTGCCTGGATCCGGGAAAACTATGGCTACACCTTC.

The table lists this clone with a count of one. The V call is TRBV7-2, the J call TRBJ2-5; D may be TRBD1 or TRBD2 (5 bases each). The CDR3 is 18 amino acids. Trimming cost V 2 bases and J 3 bases, with 22 bases left between them. Germline CDR1 SGHTA, CDR2 FQGNSA. The CDR3 region is CASSLFGRDASRKETQYF. The DNA of the CDR3 is TGTGCCAGCAGCTTATTCGGTAGGGACGCCTCAAGAAAAGAGACCCAGTACTTC.

This clone was seen a few times. The gene calls are TRBV27 and TRBJ2-7; maybe TRBD2 (6 bases). Trimming pared 4 bases from V and 4 bases from J, leaving 23 bases between. The CDR3 is 17 residues long. The germline V gene encodes CDR1 MNHEY and CDR2 SMNVEV (reference sequence). The CDR3 coding sequence is TGTGCCAGCAGTTACAACTCCCGGACTATACGAATTTACGAGCAGTACTTC. As protein: CASSYNSRTIRIYEQYF.

V gene TRBV28 combines with J gene TRBJ1-3; TRBD1 agrees at 10 bases. CDR1 and CDR2 from the germline V gene are MDHEN and SYDVKM. The V and J ends lost 6 bases and 0 bases, in that order; junction bases with no gene match: 14. The CDR3 totals 19 residues. This CDR3 reads CASSPPGTGDVLSGNTIYF. The CDR3 region has the DNA TGTGCCAGCAGCCCACCCGGGACAGGGGACGTCCTCTCTGGAAACACCATATATTTT.

The rearrangement links TRBV5-4 to TRBJ2-7, with 8 bases aligning to TRBD2. In germline, CDR1 is SGHNT, CDR2 YYREEE (reference sequence). This CDR3 spans 14 amino acids. The V segment lost 0 bases and the J segment 6 bases; nucleotides outside the gene matches: 5. CDR3: CASSLDSGSVEQYF. Here the CDR3 DNA reads TGTGCCAGCAGCTTGGACAGCGGGAGTGTCGAGCAGTACTTC.

By share, this clone ranks as medium-sized (0.01 to 0.1%). The DNA for the CDR3 is TGCGCCAGCAGCCAAGAGCGTTACGGGAGCTCCTACGAGCAGTACTTC. This codes for CASSQERYGSSYEQYF. The V and J genes are TRBV4-1 and TRBJ2-7; weak D call: TRBD2 (6 bases). The CDR3 runs 16 residues. Trimming pared 0 bases from V and 0 bases from J, leaving 12 bases between. Germline CDR1 MGHRA, CDR2 YSYEKL.

The chain links TRBV18 to TRBJ2-5; D gene uncertain. V lost 2 bases to trimming and J lost 2 bases, with 6 bases between them. CDR3 length equals 13 residues. Germline values: CDR1 KGHSH, CDR2 LQKENI. CDR3 protein: CASSPRQQETQYF. CDR3 in DNA: TGTGCCAGCTCACCAAGGCAGCAAGAGACCCAGTACTTC.

The V gene is TRBV3-1 (or the pseudogene TRBV3-2), the J gene TRBJ2-3; D unclear. The germline V and J ends were trimmed by 0 bases and 8 bases, with 9 bases remaining between them. There are 13 residues in the CDR3. CDR1 and CDR2 (germline): LGHDT, YNNKEL (reference sequence). CDR3 protein: CASSQDTVGTQYF. DNA of the CDR3: TGTGCCAGCAGCCAAGACACTGTGGGTACGCAGTATTTT.

This chain connects TRBV5-1 to TRBJ2-5, with 7 bases matching TRBD1. The CDR3 has 13 residues. The V gene end was trimmed by 4 bases and the J gene end by 4 bases; junction bases not matched to a gene: 4. Germline-derived CDR1 and CDR2 are SGHRS and YFSETQ. The CDR3 nucleotides read TGCGCCAGCAGCGTCGGGACAGCAGAGACCCAGTACTTC. It is translated as CASSVGTAETQYF.

J is TRBJ2-5 and V is TRBV7-9; 8 bases agree with TRBD2. Per germline, CDR1 SEHNR and CDR2 FQNEAQ (reference sequence). V lost 4 bases, J lost 3 bases, and 10 bases stayed unmatched. The CDR3 totals 16 residues. The CDR3 protein is CASSSPRGGYEETQYF. Written as DNA, the CDR3 is TGTGCCAGCAGCTCTCCCCGGGGGGGATACGAAGAGACCCAGTACTTC.

CDR3 sequence: CASSGVYGNTDTQYF. The CDR3 DNA reads TGTGCCAGCAGCGGCGTGTATGGAAACACAGATACGCAGTATTTT. The chain couples TRBV6-5 to TRBJ2-3; D is unresolved. Trimming pared 6 bases from V and 2 bases from J, leaving 15 bases between. Germline V CDR1 and CDR2: MNHEY, SVGAGI. The CDR3 sequence is 15 residues long.

On this clone itself: Other nucleotide sequences from this sample produce the same CDR3. J is TRBJ1-2 and V is TRBV28, with D maybe TRBD1 (6 bases). The germline gives CDR1 MDHEN, CDR2 SYDVKM. This CDR3 has 14 amino acids. V was clipped by 2 bases and J by 8 bases, with 15 bases between them. The CDR3 DNA sequence: TGTGCCAGCAGTTTAACTACCGGGGGCGGGGGCTACACCTTC. Translated, it gives CASSLTTGGGGYTF.

CDR3 in DNA: TGTGCCAGCCAGGGCGGAAGGGCCTACGAGCAGTACTTC. Translated: CASQGGRAYEQYF. V is TRBV6-5 and J is TRBJ2-7, with D possibly being TRBD1 (5 bases). V shed 8 bases and J shed 2 bases, with 13 bases lying between them. The CDR3 has 13 residues. Germline V gene sequence: CDR1 MNHEY, CDR2 SVGAGI.

The gene calls are TRBV27 and TRBJ2-3; D is perhaps TRBD2 (9 bases). Germline loops: CDR1 MNHEY, CDR2 SMNVEV (reference sequence). Trimming pared 6 bases from V and 1 base from J, leaving 29 bases between. This CDR3 is built from 20 residues. The CDR3: CASRNRQGPAGLARTDTQYF. The CDR3 coding sequence is TGTGCCAGCAGGAACCGACAGGGGCCGGCGGGACTAGCCCGCACAGATACGCAGTATTTT.

The V and J genes are TRBV7-3 and TRBJ2-2; possibly TRBD2 for D (5 bases). V lost 8 bases and J 8 bases, leaving 24 bases between the germline ends. The CDR3 is 16 amino acids. The germline gives CDR1 SGHTA, CDR2 FQGTGA. CDR3 residues: CASGLHGGGSEGELFF. CDR3 sequence (DNA): TGTGCCAGCGGACTCCACGGCGGCGGGTCAGAGGGGGAGCTGTTTTTT.